A selection of T cell receptor beta chains follows, all from one sample in a study of blood T cell repertoires in COVID-19. Assay used: immunoSEQ multiplex PCR; TCRdb lists only in-frame clones, some missing. Among 270,000 or so clones listed, about 87% were seen once. Sequencing input: PBMCs or T cells enriched from blood (not recorded which). Source of these receptors: a woman in her thirties or forties with acute COVID-19. Each CDR3 is given with its conserved first and last residue. A D gene is named only where the DNA matches it firmly. For some rows the clone size is stated as once, few or many, or as a class when expanded; others skip it.

.	TRBD1	TRBV5-5	TRBJ1-1	CASSLYHRGPFMNTEAFF	TGTGCCAGCAGCTTGTATCACAGGGGGCCATTCATGAACACTGAAGCTTTCTTT
.	TRBD2	TRBV11-2	TRBJ2-3	CASSLGVVAGNTDTQYF	TGTGCCAGCAGCCTGGGTGTGGTAGCGGGAAACACAGATACGCAGTATTTT
.	.	TRBV28	TRBJ2-1	CASSSPTAYNEQFF	TGTGCCAGCAGTTCCCCGACTGCATACAATGAGCAGTTCTTC
.	.	TRBV6-1	TRBJ2-2	CASSEQRRVTGELFF	TGTGCCAGCAGTGAGCAACGCAGGGTCACCGGGGAGCTGTTTTTT
.	.	TRBV7-8	TRBJ2-3	CASSRDGAQYF	TGTGCCAGCAGCCGTGACGGAGCGCAGTATTTT
.	TRBD1	TRBV27	TRBJ2-5	CASSNRGLIETQYF	TGTGCCAGCAGTAACAGGGGGCTTATAGAGACCCAGTACTTC
.	.	TRBV28	TRBJ1-2	CASNPGAGKSWDYGYTF	TGTGCCAGCAACCCAGGGGCAGGGAAGTCCTGGGACTATGGCTACACCTTC
.	TRBD1	TRBV5-1	TRBJ1-2	CASSEDRVGGYTF	TGCGCCAGCAGCGAAGACAGGGTGGGTGGCTACACCTTC
.	.	TRBV2	TRBJ2-5	CASSEFEQETQYF	TGTGCCAGCAGTGAATTCGAGCAAGAGACCCAGTACTTC
.	TRBD2	TRBV24-1	TRBJ2-2	CATSDLSPGTSGRNTGELFF	TGTGCCACCAGTGATTTATCGCCCGGGACTAGCGGGAGGAACACCGGGGAGCTGTTTTTT
.	TRBD1	TRBV7-3	TRBJ1-6	CASSATGESPLHF	TGTGCCAGCAGCGCTACAGGGGAATCACCCCTCCACTTT
.	.	TRBV29-1	TRBJ2-1	CSGGNNEQFF	TGCAGCGGCGGGAACAATGAGCAGTTCTTC
once	.	TRBV3-1/TRBV3-2	TRBJ1-2	CASSQRSIQVDNYGYTF	TGTGCCAGCAGCCAAAGGTCGATACAGGTAGATAACTATGGCTACACCTTC
.	.	TRBV30	TRBJ1-6	CASSSYNSPLHF	TGTGCCTCTAGCTCCTATAATTCACCCCTCCACTTT
.	TRBD1	TRBV3-1/TRBV3-2	TRBJ2-7	CASSQGGPGGVLNF	TGTGCCAGCAGCCAAGGTGGACCAGGGGGCGTACTTAACTTC
few	TRBD2	TRBV4-1	TRBJ2-1	CASSQNAGVYNEQFF	TGCGCCAGCAGCCAAAATGCGGGAGTTTACAATGAGCAGTTCTTC
.	TRBD1	TRBV19	TRBJ2-6	CASSDRALSGANVLTF	TGTGCCAGTAGTGACAGGGCCCTCTCTGGGGCCAACGTCCTGACTTTC
.	.	TRBV7-9	TRBJ1-3	CASSLFGGSSGNTIYF	TGTGCCAGCAGCTTATTTGGAGGAAGCTCTGGAAACACCATATATTTT
.	.	TRBV2	TRBJ1-2	CASSGETHAGYTF	TGTGCCAGCAGTGGGGAGACCCACGCGGGCTACACCTTC
.	TRBD2	TRBV9	TRBJ2-3	CASSVGAGGPDTQYF	TGTGCCAGCAGCGTAGGGGCGGGAGGGCCAGATACGCAGTATTTT